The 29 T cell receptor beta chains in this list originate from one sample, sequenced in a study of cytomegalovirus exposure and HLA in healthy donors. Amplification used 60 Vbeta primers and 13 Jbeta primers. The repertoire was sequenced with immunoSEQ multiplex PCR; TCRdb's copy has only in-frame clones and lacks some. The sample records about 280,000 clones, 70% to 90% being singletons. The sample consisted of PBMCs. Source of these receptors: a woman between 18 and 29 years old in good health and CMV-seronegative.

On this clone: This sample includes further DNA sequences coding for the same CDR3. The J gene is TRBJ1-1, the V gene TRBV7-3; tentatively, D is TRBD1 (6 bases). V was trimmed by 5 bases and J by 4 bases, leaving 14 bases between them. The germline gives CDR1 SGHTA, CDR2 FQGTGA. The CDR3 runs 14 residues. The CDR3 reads CASSLRGGGTEAFF. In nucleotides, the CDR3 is TGTGCCAGCAGCCTAAGGGGGGGTGGCACTGAAGCTTTCTTT.

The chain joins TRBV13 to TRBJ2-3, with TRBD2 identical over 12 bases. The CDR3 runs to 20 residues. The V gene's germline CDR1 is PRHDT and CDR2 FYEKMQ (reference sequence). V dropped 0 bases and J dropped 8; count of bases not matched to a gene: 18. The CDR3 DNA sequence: TGTGCCAGCAGCTTAGGCCCTAGCGGGGGGGCCCCTCAACCGGCGACTACGCAGTATTTT. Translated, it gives CASSLGPSGGAPQPATTQYF.

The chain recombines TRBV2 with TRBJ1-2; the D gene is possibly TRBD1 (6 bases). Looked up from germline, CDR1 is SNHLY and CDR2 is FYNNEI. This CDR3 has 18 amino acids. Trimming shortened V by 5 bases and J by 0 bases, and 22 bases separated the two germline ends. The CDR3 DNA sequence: TGTGCCAGCAGTACAGGATGGGGGGGCCCTTATTCTAACTATGGCTACACCTTC. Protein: CASSTGWGGPYSNYGYTF.

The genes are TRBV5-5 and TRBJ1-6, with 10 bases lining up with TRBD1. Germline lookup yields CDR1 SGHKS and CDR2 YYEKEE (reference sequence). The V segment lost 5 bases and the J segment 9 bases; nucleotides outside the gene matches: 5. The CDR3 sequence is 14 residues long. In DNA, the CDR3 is TGTGCCAGCAGGACAGGGGGCTTAGCTTCACCCCTCCACTTT. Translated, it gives CASRTGGLASPLHF.

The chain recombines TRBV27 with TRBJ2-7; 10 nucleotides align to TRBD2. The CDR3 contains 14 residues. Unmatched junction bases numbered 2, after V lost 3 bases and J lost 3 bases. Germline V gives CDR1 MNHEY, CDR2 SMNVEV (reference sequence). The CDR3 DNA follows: TGTGCCAGCAGTTTTTCTAGCGGGGGCTACGAGCAGTACTTC. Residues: CASSFSSGGYEQYF.

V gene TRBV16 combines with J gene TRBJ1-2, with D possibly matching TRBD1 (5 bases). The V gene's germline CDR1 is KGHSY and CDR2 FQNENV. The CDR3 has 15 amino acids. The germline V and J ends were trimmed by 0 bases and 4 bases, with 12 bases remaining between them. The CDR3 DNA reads TGTGCCAGCAGCCAATCGAGACAGACCGTCTATGGCTACACCTTC. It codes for CASSQSRQTVYGYTF.

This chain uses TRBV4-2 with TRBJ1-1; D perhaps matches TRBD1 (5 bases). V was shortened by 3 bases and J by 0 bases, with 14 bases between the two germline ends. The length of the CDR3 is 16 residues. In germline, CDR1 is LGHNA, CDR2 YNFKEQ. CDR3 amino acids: CASSHTSRGMNTEAFF. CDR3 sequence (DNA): TGTGCCAGCAGCCACACGAGTCGGGGGATGAACACTGAAGCTTTCTTT.

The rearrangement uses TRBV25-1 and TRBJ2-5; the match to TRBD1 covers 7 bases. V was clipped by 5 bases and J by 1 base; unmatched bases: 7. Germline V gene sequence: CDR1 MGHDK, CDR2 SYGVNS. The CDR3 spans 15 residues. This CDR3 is CASSKNRGIQETQYF. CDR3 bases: TGTGCCAGCAGTAAAAACAGGGGAATCCAAGAGACCCAGTACTTC. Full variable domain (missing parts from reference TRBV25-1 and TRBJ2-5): EADIYQTPRYLVIGTGKKITLECSQTMGHDKMYWYQQDPGMELHLIHYSYGVNSTEKGDLSSESTVSRIRTEHFPLTLESARPSHTSQYLCASSKNRGIQETQYFGPGTRLLVL.

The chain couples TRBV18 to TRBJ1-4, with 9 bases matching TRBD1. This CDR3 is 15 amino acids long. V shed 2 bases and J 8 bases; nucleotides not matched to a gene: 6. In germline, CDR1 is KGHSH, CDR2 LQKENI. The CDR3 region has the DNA TGTGCCAGCTCACCATTCCGGGACAGGGAGGAAAAACTGTTTTTT. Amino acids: CASSPFRDREEKLFF.

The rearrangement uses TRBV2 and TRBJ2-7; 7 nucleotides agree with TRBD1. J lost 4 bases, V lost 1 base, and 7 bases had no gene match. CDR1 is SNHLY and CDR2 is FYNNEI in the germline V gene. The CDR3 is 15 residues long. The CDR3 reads CASSEGRTGLYEQYF. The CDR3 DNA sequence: TGTGCCAGCAGTGAAGGCAGGACAGGTCTTTACGAGCAGTACTTC.

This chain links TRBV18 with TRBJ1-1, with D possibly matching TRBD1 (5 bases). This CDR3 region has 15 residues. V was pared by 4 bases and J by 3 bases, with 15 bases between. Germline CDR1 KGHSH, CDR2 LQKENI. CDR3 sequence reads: CASSRKGIADTEAFF. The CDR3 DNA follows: TGTGCCAGCTCACGGAAGGGGATTGCGGACACTGAAGCTTTCTTT.

As DNA, the CDR3 is TGCGCCAGCAGCCAAACAAACCGGGGGGGCCCCGGGGATGAGCAGTTCTTC. This sequence encodes CASSQTNRGGPGDEQFF. The rearrangement uses TRBV4-1 and TRBJ2-1, with TRBD2 matching over 8 bases. The CDR3 is 17 amino acids. CDR1 MGHRA and CDR2 YSYEKL come from the germline V gene. V shed 2 bases, J shed 8 bases, and the junction held 14 bases outside the gene matches.

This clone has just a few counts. This CDR3 is CASTSQGAGYGYTF. As DNA, the CDR3 is TGTGCCAGCACCAGCCAGGGGGCAGGGTATGGCTACACCTTC. V is TRBV2 and J is TRBJ1-2, with 8 bases matching TRBD1. V trimming: 7 bases; J trimming: 5 bases; junction bases outside the gene matches: 9. Germline assignment: CDR1 SNHLY and CDR2 FYNNEI. The CDR3 loop spans 14 amino acids.

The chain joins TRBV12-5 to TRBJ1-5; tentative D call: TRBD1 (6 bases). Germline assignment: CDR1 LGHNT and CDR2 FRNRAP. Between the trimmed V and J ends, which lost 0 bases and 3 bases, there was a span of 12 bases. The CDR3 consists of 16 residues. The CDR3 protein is CASGLVLRGINQPQHF. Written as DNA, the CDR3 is TGTGCTAGTGGTTTGGTACTAAGGGGGATCAATCAGCCCCAGCATTTT.

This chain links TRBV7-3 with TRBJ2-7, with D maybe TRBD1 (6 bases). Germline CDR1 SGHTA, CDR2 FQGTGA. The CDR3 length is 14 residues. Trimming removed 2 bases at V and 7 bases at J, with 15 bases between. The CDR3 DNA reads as TGTGCCAGCAGCTTATCGGGGACAACGAGGGAGCAGTACTTC. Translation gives CASSLSGTTREQYF.

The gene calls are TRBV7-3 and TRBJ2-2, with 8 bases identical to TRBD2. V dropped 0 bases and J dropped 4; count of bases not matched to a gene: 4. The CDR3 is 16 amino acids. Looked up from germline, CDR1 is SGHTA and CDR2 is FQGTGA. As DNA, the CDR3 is TGTGCCAGCAGCTTAACAAGCGGGGGAGCCACCGGGGAGCTGTTTTTT. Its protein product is CASSLTSGGATGELFF.

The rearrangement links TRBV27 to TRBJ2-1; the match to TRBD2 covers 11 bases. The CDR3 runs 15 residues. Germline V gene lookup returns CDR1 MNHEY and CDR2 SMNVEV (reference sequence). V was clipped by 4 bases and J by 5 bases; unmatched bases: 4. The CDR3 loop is CASSYTSGGNNEQFF. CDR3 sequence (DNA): TGTGCCAGCAGTTATACTAGCGGGGGAAACAATGAGCAGTTCTTC.

The CDR3 DNA is TGCGCCAGCAGGTTGACAGAGCAGAACACTGAAGCTTTCTTT. Encoded protein: CASRLTEQNTEAFF. V and J are TRBV10-2 and TRBJ1-1, with D possibly being TRBD1 (5 bases). The germline gives CDR1 WSHSY, CDR2 SAAADI. The CDR3 sequence is 14 residues long. V was clipped by 6 bases and J by 1 base, with 12 bases between them.

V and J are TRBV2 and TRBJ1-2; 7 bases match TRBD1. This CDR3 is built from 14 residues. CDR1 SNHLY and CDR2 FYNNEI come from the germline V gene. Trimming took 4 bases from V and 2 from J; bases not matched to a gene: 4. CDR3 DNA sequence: TGTGCCAGCAGTGGACAGGGAACCAACTATGGCTACACCTTC. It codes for CASSGQGTNYGYTF.

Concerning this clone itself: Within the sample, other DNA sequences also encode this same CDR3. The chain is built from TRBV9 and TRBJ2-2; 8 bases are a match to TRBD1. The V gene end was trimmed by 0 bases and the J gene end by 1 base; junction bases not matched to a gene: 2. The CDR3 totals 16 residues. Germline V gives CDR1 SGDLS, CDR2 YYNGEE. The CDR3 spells CASSVVGQGNTGELFF. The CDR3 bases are TGTGCCAGCAGCGTAGTAGGACAGGGGAACACCGGGGAGCTGTTTTTT. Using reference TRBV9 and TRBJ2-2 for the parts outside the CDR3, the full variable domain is DSGVTQTPKHLITATGQRVTLRCSPRSGDLSVYWYQQSLDQGLQFLIQYYNGEERAKGNILERFSAQQFPDLHSELNLSSLELGDSALYFCASSVVGQGNTGELFFGEGSRLTVL.

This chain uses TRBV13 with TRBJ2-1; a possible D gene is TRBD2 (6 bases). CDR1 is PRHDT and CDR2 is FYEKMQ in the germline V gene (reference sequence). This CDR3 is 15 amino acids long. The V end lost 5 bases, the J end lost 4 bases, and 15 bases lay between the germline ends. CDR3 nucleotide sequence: TGTGCCAGCAGCCCCCGCGGGAAAGGGTACAATGAGCAGTTCTTC. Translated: CASSPRGKGYNEQFF.

CDR3 bases: TGTGCCAGCAGGGGACAGGGGATAGAGACCCAGTACTTC. Residues: CASRGQGIETQYF. The J gene is TRBJ2-5, the V gene TRBV7-2, with 10 bases lining up with TRBD1. V was clipped by 6 bases and J by 4 bases; unmatched bases: 2. The CDR3 covers 13 residues. The V gene's germline CDR1 is SGHTA and CDR2 FQGNSA. Supplemented by reference TRBV7-2 and TRBJ2-5, the full variable domain reads GAGVSQSPSNKVTEKGKDVELRCDPISGHTALYWYRQSLGQGLEFLIYFQGNSAPDKSGLPSDRFSAERTGGSVSTLTIQRTQQEDSAVYLCASRGQGIETQYFGPGTRLLVL.

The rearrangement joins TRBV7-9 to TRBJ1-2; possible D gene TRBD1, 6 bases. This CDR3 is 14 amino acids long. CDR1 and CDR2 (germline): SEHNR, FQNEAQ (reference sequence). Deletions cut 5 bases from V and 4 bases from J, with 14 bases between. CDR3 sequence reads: CASSLPGEIYGYTF. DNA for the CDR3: TGTGCCAGCAGCCTCCCAGGGGAAATCTATGGCTACACCTTC.

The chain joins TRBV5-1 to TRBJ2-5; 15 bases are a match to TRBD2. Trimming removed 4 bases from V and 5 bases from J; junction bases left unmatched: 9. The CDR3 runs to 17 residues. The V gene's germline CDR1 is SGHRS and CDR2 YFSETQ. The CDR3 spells CASSRLGLAGGPETQYF. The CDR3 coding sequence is TGCGCCAGCAGCCGACTAGGACTAGCGGGGGGGCCCGAGACCCAGTACTTC.

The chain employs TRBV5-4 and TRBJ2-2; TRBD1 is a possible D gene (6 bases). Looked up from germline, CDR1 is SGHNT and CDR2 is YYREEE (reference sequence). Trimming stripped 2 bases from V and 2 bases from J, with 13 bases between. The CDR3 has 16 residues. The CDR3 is CASSLTGTPNTGELFF. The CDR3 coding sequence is TGTGCCAGCAGCTTAACCGGGACACCAAACACCGGGGAGCTGTTTTTT.

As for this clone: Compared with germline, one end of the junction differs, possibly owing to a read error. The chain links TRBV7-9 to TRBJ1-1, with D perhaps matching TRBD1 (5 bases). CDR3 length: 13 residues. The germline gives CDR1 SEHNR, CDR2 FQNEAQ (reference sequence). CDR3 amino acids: CSSTQGGPTEAFF. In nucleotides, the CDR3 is TGTTCCAGCACCCAGGGAGGGCCGACTGAAGCTTTCTTT.

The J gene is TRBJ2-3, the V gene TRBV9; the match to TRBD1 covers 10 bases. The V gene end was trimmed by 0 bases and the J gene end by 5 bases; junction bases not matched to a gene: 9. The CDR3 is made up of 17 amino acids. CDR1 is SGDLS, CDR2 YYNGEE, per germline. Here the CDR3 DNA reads TGTGCCAGCAGCGTAGGGGGGGGGACAGGGGCCCGAGATACGCAGTATTTT. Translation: CASSVGGGTGARDTQYF.

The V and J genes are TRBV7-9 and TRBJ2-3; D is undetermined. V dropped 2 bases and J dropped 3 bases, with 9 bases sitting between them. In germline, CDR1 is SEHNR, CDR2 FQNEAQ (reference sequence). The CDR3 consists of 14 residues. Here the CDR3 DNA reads TGTGCCAGCAGCTTACTGCTAGTAACAGATACGCAGTATTTT. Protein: CASSLLLVTDTQYF.

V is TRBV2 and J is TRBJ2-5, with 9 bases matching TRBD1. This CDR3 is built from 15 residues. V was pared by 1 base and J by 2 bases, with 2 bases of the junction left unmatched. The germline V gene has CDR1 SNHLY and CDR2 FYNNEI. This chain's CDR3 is CASSEGDRDQETQYF. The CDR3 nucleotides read TGTGCCAGCAGTGAAGGGGACAGGGATCAAGAGACCCAGTACTTC.